This T cell receptor (beta chain) was recovered during a study of naive and memory T cell subsets. V shed 1 base and J shed 1 base, with 11 bases lying between them. Germline V CDR1 and CDR2: DFQATT, SNEGSKA (reference sequence). CDR3 length: 14 residues. An oligonucleotide containing a UMI was ligated to the 3' end of TCR cDNA. Whole-blood samples were more than 2 ml of peripheral blood from healthy adult volunteers. Input was roughly 1 to 1000 ng of DNase-treated total RNA without cell sorting. Four PCR rounds used nested alpha and beta constant region primers plus the SP2 primer. Blood and skin TCR RNA was reverse transcribed with alpha and beta constant primers. MiXCR, applied by TCRdb to the 5' RACE reads, yields one record per CDR3 protein. The sample has about 62,000 distinct CDR3 sequences; 7% to 8% are singletons. This clonotype was recorded many times.

The V call is TRBV20-1, the J call TRBJ2-7; a weak D match, TRBD2 (5 bases). The receptor was derived from a female donor in good health. DNA for the CDR3: TGCAGTGCTAGAGGACTAACTAATTCCTACGAGCAGTACTTC. Its translation: CSARGLTNSYEQYF.